The 28 T cell receptor beta chains listed next were all sequenced from one sample in a study of relationships among human T cell subsets. From mRNA, alpha and beta CDR3 regions were amplified using semiquantitative ARM-PCR. Tagged nested gene-specific primers were used first, then communal superprimers amplified exponentially. MiXCR, applied by TCRdb to the multiplex PCR reads, yields one record per CDR3 protein. The sample gives about 14,000 distinct CDR3 sequences, 60% of which show up once; under 2.5% is in the top ten. Regulatory T cells were selected from positively selected CD4+ cells using anti-CD25 beads. Sample: Tregs sorted from blood. Receptor source: a man aged 35 to 55 in good health.

The V and J genes are TRBV2 and TRBJ1-6; 11 bases map to TRBD1. V was pared by 7 bases and J by 6 bases, with 5 bases of the junction left unmatched. Germline V lookup: CDR1 SNHLY, CDR2 FYNNEI. The CDR3 extends over 15 amino acids. CDR3 in amino acids: CASTQGTGGNSPLHF. Written as DNA, the CDR3 is TGTGCCAGCACCCAGGGGACAGGGGGTAATTCACCCCTCCACTTT.

This clonotype was counted once. J is TRBJ2-7 and V is TRBV12-3 or TRBV12-4; D could derive from TRBD1 or TRBD2 (5 bases each). The germline V and J ends were trimmed by 7 bases and 4 bases, with 11 bases remaining between them. CDR3 size: 12 residues. The CDR3 region is CASKGRSYEQYF. The CDR3 DNA reads TGTGCCAGCAAGGGACGGTCATACGAGCAGTACTTC.

This sequence joins TRBV28 and TRBJ2-1, with D perhaps given as TRBD1 or TRBD2 (5 bases each). The CDR3 runs 17 residues. Per the germline V gene, CDR1 is MDHEN and CDR2 is SYDVKM. Trimming removed 1 base from V and 5 bases from J, with 18 bases in between. The CDR3 spells CASSLSGAGTTNNEQFF. Here the CDR3 DNA reads TGTGCCAGCAGTTTATCCGGGGCAGGGACGACTAACAATGAGCAGTTCTTC.

Of note for this clonotype: Sequence at one end of the junction differs from germline and may be a read error. The rearrangement uses TRBV4-2 and TRBJ1-6; D ambiguous. The CDR3 extends over 13 amino acids. Looked up from germline, CDR1 is LGHNA and CDR2 is YNFKEQ. The CDR3 nucleotides read TGTGCCAGCAGGCAAGAGCGGGGTTCACCCCTCCACTTT. The encoded protein is CASRQERGSPLHF.

The chain employs TRBV11-3 and TRBJ2-1; D may be TRBD2 (5 bases). CDR1 and CDR2 from the germline V gene are SGHNT and YENEEA. Trimming shortened V by 1 base and J by 0 bases, and 10 bases separated the two germline ends. The CDR3 spans 16 residues. CDR3 region: CASSLGGLRSYNEQFF. The DNA of the CDR3 is TGTGCCAGCAGCTTAGGAGGGTTACGCTCCTACAATGAGCAGTTCTTC.

As DNA, the CDR3 is TGTGCCAGCAGCTTAGCGTCGCCCAGACAAAACTATGGCTACACCTTC. Its translation: CASSLASPRQNYGYTF. This rearrangement joins TRBV7-9 to TRBJ1-2; D gene ambiguous. Germline V CDR1 and CDR2: SEHNR, FQNEAQ (reference sequence). The germline V and J ends were trimmed by 0 bases and 2 bases, with 13 bases remaining between them. This CDR3 is 16 amino acids long.

This chain links TRBV27 with TRBJ1-6; TRBD1 might be the D (5 bases). Trimming cost V 8 bases and J 9 bases, with 20 bases left between them. Germline-derived CDR1 and CDR2 are MNHEY and SMNVEV (reference sequence). This CDR3 spans 15 amino acids. The CDR3 is CASRSPGLRTSPLHF. The CDR3 DNA sequence: TGTGCCAGCCGATCACCGGGACTGCGTACTTCACCCCTCCACTTT.

This clonotype has more than one count but fewer than ten. This sequence joins TRBV7-3 and TRBJ2-3, with D possibly being TRBD1 (6 bases). CDR3 length: 15 residues. The germline CDR1 and CDR2 sequences are SGHTA and FQGTGA. Trimming shortened V by 6 bases and J by 1 base, and 14 bases separated the two germline ends. CDR3 in DNA: TGTGCCAGCAGGCCCGGGACATACCGCACAGATACGCAGTATTTT. It is translated as CASRPGTYRTDTQYF.

This clonotype was recorded a few times. The V call is TRBV4-1, the J call TRBJ2-5, with 7 nucleotides matching TRBD1. V shed 1 base and J 1 base; nucleotides not matched to a gene: 6. The CDR3 covers 16 residues. The germline V gene has CDR1 MGHRA and CDR2 YSYEKL. CDR3 sequence reads: CASSQGGTAAQETQYF. CDR3 in DNA: TGCGCCAGCAGCCAAGGGGGGACAGCGGCCCAAGAGACCCAGTACTTC.

V is TRBV2 and J is TRBJ1-1, with unresolved D. V was clipped by 3 bases and J by 6 bases, with 5 bases between them. The CDR3 has 11 residues. Germline lookup yields CDR1 SNHLY and CDR2 FYNNEI. CDR3 bases: TGTGCCAGCAGTGAGTGGGCTGAAGCTTTCTTT. Encoded protein: CASSEWAEAFF.

Notes on this clonotype: Compared with germline, one end of the junction differs, possibly owing to a read error. This rearrangement joins TRBV5-8 to TRBJ1-5, with D uncertain. The germline gives CDR1 SGHTS, CDR2 YDEGEE. The CDR3 spans 14 residues. The CDR3 DNA sequence: TGTGCCCGCAGCTTGACGCACACCGATCAGCCCCAGCATTTT. Its translation: CARSLTHTDQPQHF.

In this sample, this clonotype turned up a few times. V is TRBV29-1 and J is TRBJ2-3; 13 bases match TRBD2. This CDR3 has 14 residues. V trimming: 4 bases; J trimming: 10 bases; junction bases outside the gene matches: 8. The germline CDR1 and CDR2 sequences are SQVTM and ANQGSEA. CDR3 DNA sequence: TGCAGCGTTGGGACTAGCGGGGGACCTGATGCGCAGTATTTT. Residues: CSVGTSGGPDAQYF.

There are a few counts of this clonotype. The chain uses TRBV30 and TRBJ2-6, with unresolved D. Deletions cut 1 base from V and 3 bases from J, with 7 bases between. The CDR3 loop spans 14 amino acids. CDR1 GTSNPN and CDR2 SVGIG come from the germline V gene (reference sequence). The CDR3 DNA follows: TGTGCCTGGAGTGACCCTGGTGGGGCCAACGTCCTGACTTTC. It codes for CAWSDPGGANVLTF.

This clonotype was seen more than once but under ten times. V gene TRBV10-2 combines with J gene TRBJ1-1; tentatively, D is TRBD1 (5 bases). The germline V gene has CDR1 WSHSY and CDR2 SAAADI. Trimming left V 6 bases short and J 5 bases short, with 16 bases between. There are 14 residues in the CDR3. The CDR3 DNA is TGCGCCAGCAGCGGCAGGGAGGCGAGAACTGAAGCTTTCTTT. Its protein product is CASSGREARTEAFF.

The chain combines TRBV29-1 with TRBJ2-7; 8 bases align to TRBD1. Germline CDR1 and CDR2: SQVTM and ANQGSEA. CDR3 length: 13 amino acids. Losses at the gene ends were 7 bases for V and 2 bases for J; bases not matched to a gene: 7. This chain's CDR3 is CSAGQGPTYEQYF. In DNA form, the CDR3 reads TGCAGCGCTGGACAGGGACCAACCTACGAGCAGTACTTC.

A single count supports this clonotype. V is TRBV11-2 and J is TRBJ2-3, with TRBD1 identical over 12 bases. Germline CDR1 and CDR2: SGHAT and FQNNGV. The CDR3 has 16 residues. The junction had 6 bases not matched to a gene; V was cut back by 3 bases and J by 5 bases. The CDR3: CASSLAGQGALDTQYF. CDR3 DNA: TGTGCCAGCAGCTTGGCGGGACAGGGGGCGTTAGATACGCAGTATTTT.

This clonotype was seen once. The chain recombines TRBV14 with TRBJ2-7; TRBD1 matches 10 bases. The V segment lost 4 bases and the J segment 4 bases; nucleotides outside the gene matches: 4. This CDR3 spans 14 amino acids. Germline V gene lookup returns CDR1 SGHDN and CDR2 FVKESK. The CDR3 spells CASSPRQGAYEQYF. The DNA of the CDR3 is TGTGCCAGCAGCCCTAGACAGGGGGCATACGAGCAGTACTTC.

With regard to this clonotype: Germline and junction disagree at one end, which may indicate a read error. The DNA for the CDR3 is TGCAGTGCCACTGGACCTATGAACCCTGAAGCTTTCTTT. Amino acids: CSATGPMNPEAFF. This rearrangement joins TRBV20-1 to TRBJ1-1; D gene ambiguous. CDR3 length: 13 amino acids. Germline assignment: CDR1 DFQATT and CDR2 SNEGSKA (reference sequence).

This rearrangement joins TRBV7-9 to TRBJ2-4, with D unclear. Germline V gives CDR1 SEHNR, CDR2 FQNEAQ (reference sequence). CDR3 length: 14 residues. The V end lost 5 bases, the J end lost 6 bases, and 14 bases lay between the germline ends. CDR3 nucleotide sequence: TGTGCCAGCAGCAGGCCCTTGGAACCAAACATTCAGTACTTC. This encodes CASSRPLEPNIQYF.

The J gene is TRBJ2-1, the V gene TRBV20-1, with 7 positions matching TRBD2. V gave up 2 bases and J gave up 7 bases; unmatched junction bases: 8. Germline CDR1 and CDR2: DFQATT and SNEGSKA (reference sequence). The length of the CDR3 is 14 residues. The CDR3 coding sequence is TGCAGTGCTAGATTAGCGGGCTCGAAGAATGAGCAGTTCTTC. Its protein product is CSARLAGSKNEQFF.

This clonotype was observed a handful of times. The chain couples TRBV4-1 to TRBJ1-1; D uncertain. CDR3 length: 12 residues. V was cut by 7 bases and J by 5 bases, with 11 bases left in between. The germline V gene has CDR1 MGHRA and CDR2 YSYEKL. The CDR3 bases are TGCGCCAGCAAGAATTCCGGAACTGAAGCTTTCTTT. Translation gives CASKNSGTEAFF.

The chain carries TRBV19 and TRBJ1-2; 7 nucleotides line up with TRBD1. J gave up 4 bases and V 5 bases, and 1 base lay outside the gene matches. The CDR3 contains 12 residues. Germline V gene sequence: CDR1 LNHDA, CDR2 SQIVND (reference sequence). The CDR3 DNA reads TGTGCCAGTAGTGACAGGGCCTATGGCTACACCTTC. It yields the protein CASSDRAYGYTF. Based on the CDR3 plus reference TRBV19 and TRBJ1-2, the full variable domain is DGGITQSPKYLFRKEGQNVTLSCEQNLNHDAMYWYRQDPGQGLRLIYYSQIVNDFQKGDIAEGYSVSREKKESFPLTVTSAQKNPTAFYLCASSDRAYGYTFGSGTRLTVV.

This clonotype came up a few times. This chain connects TRBV11-2 to TRBJ2-7, with TRBD2 identical over 9 bases. Per the germline V gene, CDR1 is SGHAT and CDR2 is FQNNGV. The junction had 14 bases not matched to a gene; V was cut back by 5 bases and J by 6 bases. This CDR3 contains 16 residues. The CDR3 DNA reads TGTGCCAGCAGCCCCCAGTCCGGACTAGCGTCTGCCGAGCAGTACTTC. Its protein is CASSPQSGLASAEQYF.

The V call is TRBV27, the J call TRBJ2-1; no clear D. Germline CDR1 is MNHEY and CDR2 is SMNVEV (reference sequence). This CDR3 comprises 15 residues. Trimming left V 3 bases short and J 0 bases short, with 9 bases between. The CDR3 sequence is CASSLSLSSYNEQFF. The DNA for the CDR3 is TGTGCCAGCAGTTTGTCGCTTAGCTCCTACAATGAGCAGTTCTTC.

V is TRBV18 and J is TRBJ1-1, with a possible D match to TRBD1 (5 bases). Germline CDR1 is KGHSH and CDR2 is LQKENI. This CDR3 is 13 amino acids long. V was pared by 6 bases and J by 7 bases, with 15 bases between. CDR3 coding DNA: TGTGCCAGCTCTCGGACTACAGGTGGTGAAGCTTTCTTT. Encoded protein: CASSRTTGGEAFF.

This chain links TRBV2 with TRBJ2-7, with D perhaps being TRBD1 or TRBD2 (5 bases each). The germline CDR1 and CDR2 sequences are SNHLY and FYNNEI. Trimming took off 5 bases at V and 6 bases at J, with 11 bases between the two ends. CDR3 length equals 12 residues. The CDR3 sequence is CASSTSGTEQYF. Written as DNA, the CDR3 is TGTGCCAGCAGTACCTCAGGGACCGAGCAGTACTTC.

The chain employs TRBV7-9 and TRBJ2-3, with no clear D. CDR3 length equals 13 residues. Germline V gene data show CDR1 as SEHNR and CDR2 as FQNEAQ (reference sequence). Trimming left V 4 bases short and J 5 bases short, with 10 bases between. CDR3 coding DNA: TGTGCCAGCAGCTCGACGGGCCTAGATACGCAGTATTTT. This gives the protein CASSSTGLDTQYF.

V usage is TRBV5-1 and J usage is TRBJ1-6; D gene unclear. CDR3 length equals 17 residues. V was trimmed by 4 bases and J by 4 bases, leaving 18 bases between them. CDR1 and CDR2 (germline): SGHRS, YFSETQ. DNA of the CDR3: TGCGCCAGCAGCGAAAGGACCGATCCAGTTTATAATTCACCCCTCCACTTT. Its translation: CASSERTDPVYNSPLHF.